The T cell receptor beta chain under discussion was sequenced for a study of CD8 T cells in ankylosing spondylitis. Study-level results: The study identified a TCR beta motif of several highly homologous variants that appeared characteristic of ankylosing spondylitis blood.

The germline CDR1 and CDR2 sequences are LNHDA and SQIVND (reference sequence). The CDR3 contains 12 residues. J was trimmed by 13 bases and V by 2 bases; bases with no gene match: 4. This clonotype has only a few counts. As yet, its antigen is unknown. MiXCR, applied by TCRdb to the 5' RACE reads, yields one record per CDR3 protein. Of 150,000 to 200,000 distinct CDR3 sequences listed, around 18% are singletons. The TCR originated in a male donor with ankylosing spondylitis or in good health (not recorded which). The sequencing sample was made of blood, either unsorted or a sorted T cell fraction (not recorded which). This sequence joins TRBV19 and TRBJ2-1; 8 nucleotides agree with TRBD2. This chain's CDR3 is CASSILAGGQFF. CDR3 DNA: TGTGCCAGTAGTATATTGGCGGGAGGACAGTTCTTC.